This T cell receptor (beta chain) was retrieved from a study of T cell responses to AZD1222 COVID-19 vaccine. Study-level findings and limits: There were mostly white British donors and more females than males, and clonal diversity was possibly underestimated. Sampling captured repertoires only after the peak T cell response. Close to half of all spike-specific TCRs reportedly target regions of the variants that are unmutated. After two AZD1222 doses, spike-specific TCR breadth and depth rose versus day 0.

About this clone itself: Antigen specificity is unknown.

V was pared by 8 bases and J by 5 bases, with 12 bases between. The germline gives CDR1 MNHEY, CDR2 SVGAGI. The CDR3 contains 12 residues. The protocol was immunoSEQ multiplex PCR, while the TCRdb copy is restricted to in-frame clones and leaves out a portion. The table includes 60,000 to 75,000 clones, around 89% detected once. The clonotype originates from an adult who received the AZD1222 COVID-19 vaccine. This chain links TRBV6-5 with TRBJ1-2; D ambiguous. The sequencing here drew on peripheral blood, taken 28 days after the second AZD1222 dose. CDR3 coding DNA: TGTGCCAGCTCAGACGGAACTTATGGCTACACCTTC. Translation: CASSDGTYGYTF.